This paragraph reports one T cell receptor (beta chain). Its target is not known. This specimen belongs to a study of spatial heterogeneity in lung cancer. Study-level points and caveats: The counts of expanded TCRs, ubiquitous and regional, tracked ubiquitous and regional nonsynonymous mutations, respectively. One measure, the expanded intratumoral alpha and beta TCR count, tracked tumor mutation counts.

Carried by each TCR cDNA molecule was a unique molecular identifier. TCRdb reprocessed the 5' RACE reads with MiXCR, giving one entry per CDR3 protein. Of roughly 9,600 distinct CDR3 sequences detected, around 6.5% appear once; the ten largest clones hold about 29%. CDR1 is SGHTA, CDR2 FQGTGA, per germline. This CDR3 has 13 amino acids. The trim removed 4 bases at V and 8 bases at J, leaving 7 bases unmatched. Time point specified: sample taken at primary tumor resection. The chain links TRBV7-3 to TRBJ1-1; 7 nucleotides line up with TRBD1. The sequence derives from a male donor with early-stage non-small cell lung cancer. This specimen was lung tumor tissue, taken at surgery. In DNA, the CDR3 is TGTGCCAGCAGCTCCTCACCGGGACAGGAAGCTTTCTTT. It encodes CASSSSPGQEAFF.